Presented here are 23 T cell receptor beta chains from one specimen sequenced in a study of CD8+ T cells in alopecia areata. Extracted RNA was reverse transcribed, and the resulting cDNA served as sequencing template. Profiled with immunoSEQ multiplex PCR; TCRdb holds only in-frame clones, not every one. The data show 130,000 to 150,000 clones, 85% to 90% seen once. The source material was CD8+ T cells sorted from blood, sampled at week 0. The receptor set was obtained from a human donor with alopecia areata.

Note on this clone: Other DNA sequences within the sample encode an identical CDR3. The chain uses TRBV29-1 and TRBJ2-1; the D is unclear. This CDR3 comprises 11 residues. Deletions cut 2 bases from V and 7 bases from J, with 6 bases between. CDR1 SQVTM and CDR2 ANQGSEA come from the germline V gene. CDR3 in DNA: TGCAGCGTTGAATCGCGAAATGAGCAGTTCTTC. Encoded protein: CSVESRNEQFF.

CDR3 amino acids: CASSESGTPYEQYF. CDR3 bases: TGTGCCAGCAGCGAGTCAGGGACTCCCTACGAGCAGTACTTC. The J gene is TRBJ2-7, the V gene TRBV6-5; a weak D match, TRBD2 (6 bases). CDR3 size: 14 residues. Trimming took 6 bases from V and 2 from J, leaving 14 bases between them. CDR1 and CDR2 (germline): MNHEY, SVGAGI.

This sequence joins TRBV9 and TRBJ1-1; no reliable D call. The germline V gene encodes CDR1 SGDLS and CDR2 YYNGEE. The CDR3 is 13 amino acids. The V end lost 2 bases, the J end lost 6 bases, and 11 bases lay between the germline ends. The CDR3 sequence is CASSVRTGAEAFF. The CDR3 nucleotides are TGTGCCAGCAGCGTCCGTACTGGGGCTGAAGCTTTCTTT. The full variable domain, in which reference TRBV9 and TRBJ1-1 provide the parts outside the CDR3, is DSGVTQTPKHLITATGQRVTLRCSPRSGDLSVYWYQQSLDQGLQFLIQYYNGEERAKGNILERFSAQQFPDLHSELNLSSLELGDSALYFCASSVRTGAEAFFGQGTRLTVV.

The chain links TRBV10-2 to TRBJ2-7; no firm D call. Trimming took 5 bases from V and 0 from J, leaving 2 bases between them. Per the germline V gene, CDR1 is WSHSY and CDR2 is SAAADI. This CDR3 comprises 11 residues. In DNA, the CDR3 is TGCGCCAGCAGTAGCTCCTACGAGCAGTACTTC. Translation gives CASSSSYEQYF.

This chain links TRBV6-5 with TRBJ2-3, with TRBD2 as a possible D gene (5 bases). The CDR3 is 15 residues long. Trimming pared 2 bases from V and 3 bases from J, leaving 12 bases between. The germline CDR1 and CDR2 sequences are MNHEY and SVGAGI. This CDR3 is CASSYGAEITDTQYF. CDR3 DNA sequence: TGTGCCAGCAGTTACGGAGCGGAAATTACAGATACGCAGTATTTT.

The V call is TRBV6-1, the J call TRBJ2-3; 11 nucleotides agree with TRBD2. CDR1 is MNHNS, CDR2 SASEGT, per germline. The CDR3 has 18 amino acids. Losses at the gene ends were 3 bases for V and 5 bases for J; bases not matched to a gene: 13. The CDR3 DNA reads TGTGCCAGCAGTGACTTCCCCCCACTAGCGGGAGTTGGAGATACGCAGTATTTT. This translates into CASSDFPPLAGVGDTQYF.

The chain has TRBV29-1 and TRBJ2-3, with 13 bases that match TRBD2. Losses at the gene ends were 6 bases for V and 4 bases for J; bases not matched to a gene: 25. Germline V gene sequence: CDR1 SQVTM, CDR2 ANQGSEA. The CDR3 spans 21 residues. In nucleotides, the CDR3 is TGCAGCGTCCCACAGGGAGCTGAGCGACTAGCGGGAGGCGGGAGGTCAGATACGCAGTATTTT. It yields the protein CSVPQGAERLAGGGRSDTQYF.

Worth noting for this clone: The identical CDR3 is also encoded by other nucleotide sequences in the sample. The chain has TRBV7-9 and TRBJ2-7; D uncertain. The V gene lost 1 base and the J gene lost 2 bases, with 3 bases spanning the gap. The CDR3 spans 12 residues. Germline-derived CDR1 and CDR2 are SEHNR and FQNEAQ (reference sequence). In DNA form, the CDR3 reads TGTGCCAGCAGCTTAGGGGCCTACGAGCAGTACTTC. Translated: CASSLGAYEQYF.

This chain uses TRBV13 with TRBJ1-2, with 7 bases lining up with TRBD1. The V segment lost 2 bases and the J segment 1 base; nucleotides outside the gene matches: 4. CDR3 length: 15 amino acids. CDR1 is PRHDT, CDR2 FYEKMQ, per germline (reference sequence). The CDR3 bases are TGTGCCAGCAGCTTAATTGGACAGGATAACTATGGCTACACCTTC. Amino acid sequence: CASSLIGQDNYGYTF.

V usage is TRBV30 and J usage is TRBJ2-7, with 8 bases identical to TRBD1. The ends lost 2 bases at V and 6 bases at J; junction bases unmatched: 9. Germline V gives CDR1 GTSNPN, CDR2 SVGIG (reference sequence). This CDR3 contains 14 residues. For the CDR3, the DNA is TGTGCCTGGAGTACAATCAGGGGGCGCAGCGAGCAGTACTTC. Translation: CAWSTIRGRSEQYF.

This chain uses TRBV25-1 with TRBJ2-7, with TRBD1 matching 8 bases. Germline CDR1 is MGHDK and CDR2 is SYGVNS. CDR3 size: 14 residues. V dropped 5 bases and J dropped 6; count of bases not matched to a gene: 9. CDR3 sequence reads: CASSPQGAVGEQYF. CDR3 DNA sequence: TGTGCCAGCAGTCCGCAGGGGGCAGTGGGCGAGCAGTACTTC.

This clone was observed a single time. The V gene is TRBV7-9, the J gene TRBJ2-1; tentatively, D is TRBD1 (5 bases). This CDR3 is built from 11 residues. Germline assignment: CDR1 SEHNR and CDR2 FQNEAQ (reference sequence). V was clipped by 6 bases and J by 7 bases, with 7 bases between them. The CDR3 region has the DNA TGTGCCAGCAGTTCAGGGAATGAGCAGTTCTTC. It specifies CASSSGNEQFF. The full variable domain, its missing parts supplied by reference TRBV7-9 and TRBJ2-1, is DTGVSQNPRHKITKRGQNVTFRCDPISEHNRLYWYRQTLGQGPEFLTYFQNEAQLEKSRLLSDRFSAERPKGSFSTLEIQRTEQGDSAMYLCASSSGNEQFFGPGTRLTVL.

The rearrangement uses TRBV5-4 and TRBJ2-3; 8 bases are shared with TRBD1. V was pared by 4 bases and J by 4 bases, with 8 bases of the junction left unmatched. The CDR3 runs to 15 residues. Germline-derived CDR1 and CDR2 are SGHNT and YYREEE (reference sequence). CDR3 sequence: CASSPSTTGADTQYF. CDR3 sequence (DNA): TGTGCCAGCAGCCCCTCCACGACAGGGGCAGATACGCAGTATTTT.

The gene calls are TRBV9 and TRBJ1-2; 9 bases line up with TRBD1. There are 16 residues in the CDR3. Per the germline V gene, CDR1 is SGDLS and CDR2 is YYNGEE. With V trimmed by 3 bases and J by 4 bases, 10 bases remained unmatched. The CDR3 nucleotides are TGTGCCAGCAGCGCGGGATACCGGGACAGGGCCTATGGCTACACCTTC. It translates to CASSAGYRDRAYGYTF.

The chain combines TRBV5-1 with TRBJ2-7, with 8 bases that match TRBD1. Germline-derived CDR1 and CDR2 are SGHRS and YFSETQ. The trim removed 4 bases at V and 1 base at J, leaving 4 bases unmatched. This CDR3 is built from 14 residues. Here the CDR3 reads CASSPQGESYEQYF. The CDR3 nucleotides read TGCGCCAGCAGCCCACAGGGGGAGTCCTACGAGCAGTACTTC.

V usage is TRBV25-1 and J usage is TRBJ2-5; D is possibly TRBD1 or TRBD2 (6 bases each). The germline V gene has CDR1 MGHDK and CDR2 SYGVNS. The CDR3 runs 17 residues. The ends were cut back, 6 bases at V and 5 bases at J, with 25 bases in the middle. CDR3 sequence: CASSPPVGGSWSETQYF. As DNA, the CDR3 is TGTGCCAGCAGCCCCCCGGTGGGGGGCTCTTGGTCGGAGACCCAGTACTTC. The full variable domain, in which reference TRBV25-1 and TRBJ2-5 provide the parts outside the CDR3, is EADIYQTPRYLVIGTGKKITLECSQTMGHDKMYWYQQDPGMELHLIHYSYGVNSTEKGDLSSESTVSRIRTEHFPLTLESARPSHTSQYLCASSPPVGGSWSETQYFGPGTRLLVL.

The chain carries TRBV27 and TRBJ2-3; TRBD1 aligns across 9 bases. With 2 bases clipped from V and 0 bases from J, the junction kept 3 bases outside the gene matches. Per germline, CDR1 MNHEY and CDR2 SMNVEV (reference sequence). This CDR3 is 16 amino acids long. The CDR3 protein is CASSLLGTGSTDTQYF. The DNA of the CDR3 is TGTGCCAGCAGTTTACTGGGGACAGGGAGCACAGATACGCAGTATTTT.

The chain combines TRBV14 with TRBJ2-3; D might be TRBD1 (5 bases). CDR3 size: 14 residues. V gave up 4 bases and J gave up 4 bases, with 12 bases separating them. CDR1 is SGHDN, CDR2 FVKESK, per germline. The CDR3 DNA sequence: TGTGCCAGCAGCCTCTACGTGGGGCCAGATACGCAGTATTTT. It specifies CASSLYVGPDTQYF.

The gene calls are TRBV30 and TRBJ1-3; the D is unclear. This CDR3 has 15 amino acids. V was pared by 0 bases and J by 0 bases, with 9 bases between. Germline CDR1 GTSNPN, CDR2 SVGIG (reference sequence). CDR3 nucleotide sequence: TGTGCCTGGAGTGTACCCCTGGGCTCTGGAAACACCATATATTTT. This sequence encodes CAWSVPLGSGNTIYF.

This chain uses TRBV7-6 with TRBJ2-5, with a possible D match to TRBD2 (6 bases). The CDR3 spans 19 residues. Trimming shortened V by 5 bases and J by 5 bases, and 30 bases separated the two germline ends. Per the germline V gene, CDR1 is SGHVS and CDR2 is FNYEAQ. CDR3: CASSRPFERAVYPVETQYF. Written as DNA, the CDR3 is TGTGCCAGCAGCCGACCGTTTGAGCGGGCCGTGTACCCCGTGGAGACCCAGTACTTC.

The gene calls are TRBV27 and TRBJ1-2; a possible D gene is TRBD1 (5 bases). Germline V CDR1 and CDR2: MNHEY, SMNVEV (reference sequence). The CDR3 has 13 amino acids. The V gene lost 3 bases and the J gene lost 4 bases, with 9 bases spanning the gap. CDR3 loop: CASSLGGGYGYTF. CDR3 coding DNA: TGTGCCAGCAGTTTGGGGGGAGGCTATGGCTACACCTTC.

This CDR3 is CASRASGGADEQFF. CDR3 nucleotide sequence: TGTGCCAGCAGGGCTAGCGGGGGGGCCGATGAGCAGTTCTTC. The chain uses TRBV27 and TRBJ2-1; TRBD2 matches at 12 bases. Looked up from germline, CDR1 is MNHEY and CDR2 is SMNVEV (reference sequence). The V segment lost 6 bases and the J segment 8 bases; nucleotides outside the gene matches: 5. The CDR3 length is 14 residues.

The chain employs TRBV27 and TRBJ2-7; 8 nucleotides agree with TRBD2. Trimming took 8 bases from V and 3 from J; bases not matched to a gene: 6. The CDR3 runs 13 residues. Germline lookup yields CDR1 MNHEY and CDR2 SMNVEV (reference sequence). The CDR3 DNA sequence: TGTGCCAGCTCAGCGGGGGTTCTCTACGAGCAGTACTTC. As protein: CASSAGVLYEQYF.